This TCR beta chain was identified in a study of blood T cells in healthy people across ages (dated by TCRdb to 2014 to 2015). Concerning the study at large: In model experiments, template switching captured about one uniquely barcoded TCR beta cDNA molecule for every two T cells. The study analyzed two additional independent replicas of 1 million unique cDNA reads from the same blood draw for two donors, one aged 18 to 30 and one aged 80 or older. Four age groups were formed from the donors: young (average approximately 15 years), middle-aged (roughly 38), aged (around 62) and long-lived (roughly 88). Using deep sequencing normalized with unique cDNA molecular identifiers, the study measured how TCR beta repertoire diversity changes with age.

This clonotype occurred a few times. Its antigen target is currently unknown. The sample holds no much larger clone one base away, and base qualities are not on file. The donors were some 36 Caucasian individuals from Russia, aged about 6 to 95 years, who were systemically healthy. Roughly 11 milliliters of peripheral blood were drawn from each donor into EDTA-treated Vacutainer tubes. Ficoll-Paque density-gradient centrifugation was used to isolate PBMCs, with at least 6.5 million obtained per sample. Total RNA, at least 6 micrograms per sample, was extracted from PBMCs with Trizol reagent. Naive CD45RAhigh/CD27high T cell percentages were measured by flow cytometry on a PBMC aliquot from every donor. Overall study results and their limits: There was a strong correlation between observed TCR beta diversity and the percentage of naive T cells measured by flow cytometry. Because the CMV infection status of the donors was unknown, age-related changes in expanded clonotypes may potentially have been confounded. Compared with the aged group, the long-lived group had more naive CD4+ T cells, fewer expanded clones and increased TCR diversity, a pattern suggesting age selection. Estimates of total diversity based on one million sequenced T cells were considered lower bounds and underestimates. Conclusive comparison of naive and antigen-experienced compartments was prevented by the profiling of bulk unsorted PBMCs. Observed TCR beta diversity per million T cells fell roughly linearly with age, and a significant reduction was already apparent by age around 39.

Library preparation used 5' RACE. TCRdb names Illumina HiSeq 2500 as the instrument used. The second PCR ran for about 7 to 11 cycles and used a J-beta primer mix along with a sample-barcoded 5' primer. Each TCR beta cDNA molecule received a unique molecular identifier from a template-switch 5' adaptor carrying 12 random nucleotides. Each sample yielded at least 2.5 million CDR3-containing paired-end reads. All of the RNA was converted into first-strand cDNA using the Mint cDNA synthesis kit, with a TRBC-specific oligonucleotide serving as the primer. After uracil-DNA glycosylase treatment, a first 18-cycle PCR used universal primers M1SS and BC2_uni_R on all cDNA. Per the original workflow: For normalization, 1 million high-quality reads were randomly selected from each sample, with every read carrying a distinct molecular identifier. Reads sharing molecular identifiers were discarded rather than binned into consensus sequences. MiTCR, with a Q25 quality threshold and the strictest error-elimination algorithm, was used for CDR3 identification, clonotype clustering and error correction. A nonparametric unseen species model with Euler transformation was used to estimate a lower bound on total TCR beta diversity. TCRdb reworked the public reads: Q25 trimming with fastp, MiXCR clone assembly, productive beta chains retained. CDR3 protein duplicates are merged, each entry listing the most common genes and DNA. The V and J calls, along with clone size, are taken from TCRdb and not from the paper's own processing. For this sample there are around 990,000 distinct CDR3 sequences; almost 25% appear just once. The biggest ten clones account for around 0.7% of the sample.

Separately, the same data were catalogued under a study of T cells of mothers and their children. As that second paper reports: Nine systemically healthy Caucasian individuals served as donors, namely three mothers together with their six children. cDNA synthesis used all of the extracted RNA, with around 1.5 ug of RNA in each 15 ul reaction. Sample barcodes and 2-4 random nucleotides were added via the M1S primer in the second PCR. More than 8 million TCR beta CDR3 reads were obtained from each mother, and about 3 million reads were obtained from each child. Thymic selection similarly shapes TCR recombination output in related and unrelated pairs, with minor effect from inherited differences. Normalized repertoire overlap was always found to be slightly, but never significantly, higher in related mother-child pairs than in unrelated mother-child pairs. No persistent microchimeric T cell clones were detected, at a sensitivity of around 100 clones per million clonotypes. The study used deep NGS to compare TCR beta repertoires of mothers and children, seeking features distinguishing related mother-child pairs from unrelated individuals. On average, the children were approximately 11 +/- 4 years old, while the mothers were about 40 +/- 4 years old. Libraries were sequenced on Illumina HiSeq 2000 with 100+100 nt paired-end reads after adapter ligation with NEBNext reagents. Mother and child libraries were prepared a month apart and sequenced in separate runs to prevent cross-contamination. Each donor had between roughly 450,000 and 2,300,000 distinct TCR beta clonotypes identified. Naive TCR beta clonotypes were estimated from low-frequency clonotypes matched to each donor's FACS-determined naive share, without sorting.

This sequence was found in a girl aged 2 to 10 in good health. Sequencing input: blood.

CDR3 region: CASSQDGGPQEEKLFF. The nucleotide sequence is given as TGTGCCAGCAGCCAAGATGGGGGACCCCAGGAAGAAAAACTGTTTTTT. The sequence joins TRBV3-1 to TRBJ1-4; possibly the D gene is TRBD1, per 5 matching bases. CDR1 is given as LGHDT and CDR2 as YNNKEL, both from the germline V gene (reference sequence). V and J lose 0 bases and 8 bases, and a span of 16 bases separates them. Its CDR3 holds 16 amino acids, cysteine through phenylalanine. CDR3 DNA is the only sequence kept; it has 48 bases, read in frame from the first base.